The following is a TCR beta chain sequence with its context. Its target is unknown. This sample stems from a study of cytomegalovirus exposure and HLA in healthy donors. Study outcomes and limitations: TCR beta chains numbering roughly 150 were designated cytomegalovirus-associated. In the 120 or so validation repertoires, about 94% of cluster scores exceeded 0, per a later analysis. For most TCR sequences rarity was the rule, although some public TCRs occurred in many donors.

Clones were sequenced by immunoSEQ multiplex PCR, and TCRdb holds only the in-frame ones, with some missing. This table holds 200,000 to 250,000 clones, around four fifths found once. The V gene's germline CDR1 is SGDLS and CDR2 YYNGEE. CDR3 length equals 14 residues. J lost 5 bases, V lost 7 bases, and 10 bases had no gene match. These donors were members of the roughly 120-subject validation cohort, a group separate from the approximately 680-subject first cohort. Sequenced material: PBMCs. V gene TRBV9 combines with J gene TRBJ2-5, with 8 bases that match TRBD1. The clonotype was recovered from a woman in her late teens or twenties in good health and CMV-seronegative. The CDR3 DNA reads TGTGCCAGCTCAAGAACAGGGGGTCACGAGACCCAGTACTTC. Protein sequence: CASSRTGGHETQYF.